The present T cell receptor (beta chain) was sequenced within a study of CD8 T cell repertoires and HIV-1 epitope variants. Concerning this clone: Its antigen is currently unknown.

On the immunoSEQ platform, TCR beta CDR3s were sequenced at survey depth. Method: immunoSEQ multiplex PCR; TCRdb's copy keeps in-frame clones and lacks some. The profile shows around 5,200 clones, about 63% of them singletons. The origin of this receptor is a male donor with HIV. The sequencing input was cultured CD8+ T cells derived from PBMCs.

The CDR3: CASSEYLVTDRDGTEAFF. The CDR3, as DNA: TGTGCCAGCAGTGAATATTTAGTGACGGACAGGGACGGCACTGAAGCTTTCTTT. The chain links TRBV25-1 to TRBJ1-1; 8 nucleotides agree with TRBD1. V trimming: 0 bases; J trimming: 4 bases; junction bases outside the gene matches: 13. The CDR3 extends over 18 amino acids. Germline V gives CDR1 MGHDK, CDR2 SYGVNS.